This TCR beta chain was identified during a study of OX40 agonist ivuxolimab in advanced cancers. At the level of the whole study: Ivuxolimab, which targeted the costimulatory receptor OX40 (CD134), was an agonistic, fully human IgG2 monoclonal antibody. Intravenous ivuxolimab was administered to patients every 2 weeks at six dose levels: 0.01, 0.1, 0.3, 1.5, 3 and 10 mg/kg. Prior anti-PD-1, anti-PD-L1 or anti-CTLA-4 therapy was permitted, and checkpoint inhibitors had been received by less than 45% of dose-escalation patients. In the dose-escalation cohort, around four fifths of patients were male, and the mean age was around 60 years with a range of about 20 to 90. The point of sequencing TCRbeta in the periphery was to test whether ivuxolimab changed TCR sequence diversity and drove clonal T-cell expansion. Of the approximately 50 patients in dose escalation, 19 had hepatocellular carcinoma, roughly 15 had melanoma, 9 had renal cell carcinoma and 9 had head and neck cancer. The paper describes the monotherapy dose-escalation part (N of about 52 patients) of the phase I trial of ivuxolimab. Partial responses were achieved by three dose-escalation patients, of whom one had hepatocellular carcinoma and two had cutaneous melanoma. The research as a whole found: After ivuxolimab, expanded clones were on average more numerous among CD8+ T cells than among CD4+ T cells. At doses from 0.1 to 3.0 mg/kg, clonal expansion was seen in both CD4+ and CD8+ blood T cells between baseline and week 6. Low levels of normalized T-cell clonal expansion were also shown by some nonresponding patients. In the 0.1-3.0 mg/kg groups, partial responders had among the lowest normalized peripheral clonal expansion, particularly in CD8+ T cells. Which antigens the clonally expanded peripheral T cells were specific for was not determined.

Genomic DNA was isolated from the sorted cells so that the TCRbeta CDR3 region could be sequenced. TCRbeta CDR3 regions were sequenced using the immunoSEQ Assay. Imported from immuneACCESS, the table was reduced by TCRdb to in-frame sequences with V and J called. These copies leave out some clones; in studies compared against another copy, an unresolved V gene accounts for under half, and the cause of the remainder is not known. In this sample the table shows some 62,000 clones, about 90% of which occur a single time. Together, the top ten hold 5.2% of the sample. Patients with a history of autoimmune disease or receiving systemic immunosuppression were excluded from the trial. Peripheral blood for TCR sequencing was collected from all dose cohorts at baseline, on cycle 4 day 1, and on cycle 7 day 1. The samples were drawn from a first-in-human, open-label, multicenter phase I dose-escalation trial of ivuxolimab. Adults with locally advanced or metastatic head and neck squamous cell, hepatocellular, melanoma or renal cell carcinoma were enrolled in the trial. Before TCR sequencing, CD4+ T cells and CD8+ T cells were sorted from peripheral blood as separate populations.

Comments on this clone: Its specific antigen is unknown. Base qualities are not recorded, but no much larger clone differs from it by a single base.

The CDR3 holds 14 amino acids from the cysteine to the phenylalanine. This entry keeps only the CDR3 DNA: 42 bases, framed from base 1. V is shortened by 2 bases, J by 0 bases, and the region joining them spans 8 bases. According to the germline V gene, CDR1 reads MNHEY and CDR2 reads SVGAGI. Sequenced here: CD4+ or CD8+ T cells sorted from blood, sampled in a trial of the OX40 agonist ivuxolimab. The TCR sequence derives from an adult with an advanced solid tumor such as melanoma, head and neck, liver or kidney cancer. The chain employs TRBV6-5 and TRBJ2-7, and perhaps TRBD1 as D gene, on 6 matching bases. The nucleotides are TGTGCCAGCAGTTACCGGGACACCTCCTACGAGCAGTACTTC. The resulting protein is CASSYRDTSYEQYF.